This note documents a single TCR beta chain sequence. The table came from immunoSEQ multiplex PCR; TCRdb's copy has only in-frame clones and leaves some out. The sample contains tens of thousands of clones, around four fifths of which appear only once. These data are taken from a study of OX40 agonist ivuxolimab in advanced cancers. At the level of the study: Patients received the agonistic anti-OX40 (CD134) antibody ivuxolimab.

V lost 5 bases to trimming and J lost 3 bases; unmatched junction nucleotides: 5. The CDR3 is made up of 14 amino acids. Germline V gene sequence: CDR1 SGHVS, CDR2 FQNEAQ. The chain employs TRBV7-8 and TRBJ2-7, with 9 bases fitting TRBD1. This sequence was found in an adult with an advanced solid tumor such as melanoma, head and neck, liver or kidney cancer. The sequencing used CD4+ or CD8+ T cells sorted from blood, collected in a trial of the OX40 agonist ivuxolimab. CDR3 nucleotide sequence: TGTGCCAGCAGCCCGGGACAGGGTTTCTACGAGCAGTACTTC. Protein: CASSPGQGFYEQYF.